This entry describes one TCR beta chain. Other DNA sequences in this sample translate to the same CDR3. This entry is derived from a study of blood T cell repertoires in COVID-19. Study as a whole: Acute and convalescent COVID-19 specimens originated in the United States, Italy and Spain.

CDR3 size: 14 residues. Germline-derived CDR1 and CDR2 are MNHEY and SVGAGI. V was clipped by 7 bases and J by 1 base; unmatched bases: 7. In the original processing: Cell counts per sample came from amplifying reference gene primers. Only in-frame clones appear in the TCRdb table, and some are missing; sequencing was by immunoSEQ multiplex PCR. D and trimming were read from the DNA, whereas the V and J calls and clone size are those reported in that table. The data show hundreds of thousands of clones, with roughly 87% seen just once and roughly 14% held by the top ten. This sequence was found in a human donor in a cohort sampled during active COVID-19. The sequenced sample was peripheral blood. The V gene is TRBV6-5, the J gene TRBJ2-7, with 7 bases that match TRBD1. The CDR3 is CASTLTGSSYEQYF. CDR3 coding DNA: TGTGCCAGCACCCTGACAGGGTCATCCTACGAGCAGTACTTC.